These 19 T cell receptor beta chains were sequenced from one sample in a study of response to subunit inactivated influenza vaccine. One entry per CDR3 protein, called by TCRdb with MiXCR from the RT-PCR reads. This table has around 530,000 distinct CDR3 sequences, more than 15% appearing once. The sample here was CD4+ T cells sorted from PBMCs, taken less than 30 months after vaccination. Receptors originate from a man aged 45 to 70 who received an inactivated influenza vaccine.

This clonotype was recorded a few times. The rearrangement joins TRBV4-3 to TRBJ1-1; no clear D. CDR3 size: 13 residues. Per the germline V gene, CDR1 is LGHNA and CDR2 is YSLEER. Trimming took 0 bases from V and 2 from J, leaving 4 bases between them. The DNA of the CDR3 is TGCGCCAGCAGCCAAGAACCAAACACTGAAGCTTTCTTT. Its protein is CASSQEPNTEAFF.

CDR3 residues: CASSPGSQGTEAFF. Written as DNA, the CDR3 is TGTGCCAGCTCACCAGGTTCTCAGGGAACTGAAGCTTTCTTT. V is TRBV18 and J is TRBJ1-1; D might be TRBD1 (5 bases). This CDR3 contains 14 residues. Germline V gene sequence: CDR1 KGHSH, CDR2 LQKENI. V was clipped by 2 bases and J by 5 bases, with 12 bases between them.

The genes are TRBV4-1 and TRBJ1-1; D not resolved. Germline loops: CDR1 MGHRA, CDR2 YSYEKL. Between the trimmed V and J ends, which lost 0 bases and 1 base, there was a span of 15 bases. The CDR3 has 17 amino acids. DNA of the CDR3: TGCGCCAGCAGCCAAGATCTCGGGCCGGGGTCGAACACTGAAGCTTTCTTT. It specifies CASSQDLGPGSNTEAFF.

This clonotype was counted a few times. The CDR3 DNA follows: TGTGCCAGCAGGAAGACAGGGAATGAGCAACTGTTTTTT. Its protein is CASRKTGNEQLFF. The chain couples TRBV6-1 to TRBJ1-4, with 7 bases fitting TRBD1. Germline V lookup: CDR1 MNHNS, CDR2 SASEGT. Trimming cost V 6 bases and J 12 bases; bases outside gene matches: 10. The CDR3 is 13 amino acids.

This clonotype was seen a few times. This rearrangement joins TRBV5-1 to TRBJ2-1; 11 bases agree with TRBD2. This CDR3 has 17 amino acids. J lost 4 bases, V lost 4 bases, and 10 bases had no gene match. Per germline, CDR1 SGHRS and CDR2 YFSETQ. In nucleotides, the CDR3 is TGCGCCAGCAGCACTTTCGGGACTAGCGGACTTTACAATGAGCAGTTCTTC. This sequence encodes CASSTFGTSGLYNEQFF.

Only a few counts were recorded for this clonotype. The chain is built from TRBV30 and TRBJ2-1, with a possible D match to TRBD1 (5 bases). In germline, CDR1 is GTSNPN, CDR2 SVGIG (reference sequence). The CDR3 is 11 residues long. Trimming took 4 bases from V and 4 from J, leaving 5 bases between them. The CDR3, as DNA: TGTGCCTGGACAGGGTACAATGAGCAGTTCTTC. This encodes CAWTGYNEQFF.

There are a few counts of this clonotype. V and J are TRBV20-1 and TRBJ2-1; TRBD1 might be the D (5 bases). This CDR3 contains 14 residues. Trimming took off 4 bases at V and 1 base at J, with 11 bases between the two ends. Germline CDR1 DFQATT, CDR2 SNEGSKA (reference sequence). The CDR3 coding sequence is TGCAGTGCTAAAGGGGTATTATCCTACAATGAGCAGTTCTTC. It encodes CSAKGVLSYNEQFF.

There are a few counts of this clonotype. The CDR3 reads CASSSAGTGNSPLHF. CDR3 bases: TGCGCCAGCAGCTCGGCCGGGACAGGGAATTCACCCCTCCACTTT. The rearrangement joins TRBV5-1 to TRBJ1-6; the match to TRBD1 covers 9 bases. The trim removed 3 bases at V and 7 bases at J, leaving 5 bases unmatched. This CDR3 comprises 15 residues. Germline values: CDR1 SGHRS, CDR2 YFSETQ.

V and J are TRBV18 and TRBJ2-1, with no clear D. V was clipped by 3 bases and J by 6 bases, with 15 bases between them. Germline V gene data show CDR1 as KGHSH and CDR2 as LQKENI. The CDR3 runs to 15 residues. CDR3 in DNA: TGTGCCAGCTCACCCTCGGTGGGCAGTCGCAATGAGCAGTTCTTC. It specifies CASSPSVGSRNEQFF.

This clonotype was seen at least ten times. The rearrangement uses TRBV29-1 and TRBJ2-2; perhaps TRBD2 as D (6 bases). CDR1 SQVTM and CDR2 ANQGSEA come from the germline V gene. The CDR3 extends over 13 amino acids. The V end was cut by 7 bases, the J end by 0 bases, with 9 bases between. CDR3 sequence: CSGRGANTGELFF. The CDR3 nucleotides are TGCAGCGGTCGCGGGGCGAACACCGGGGAGCTGTTTTTT.

The rearrangement links TRBV20-1 to TRBJ1-6; 9 bases map to TRBD1. Germline V lookup: CDR1 DFQATT, CDR2 SNEGSKA (reference sequence). Losses at the gene ends were 7 bases for V and 7 bases for J; bases not matched to a gene: 8. This CDR3 is 14 amino acids long. CDR3 residues: CSGTGQGNNSPLHF. Here the CDR3 DNA reads TGCAGTGGAACGGGACAGGGTAACAATTCACCCCTCCACTTT.

In this sample, this clonotype turned up many times. The J gene is TRBJ2-1, the V gene TRBV4-3; 14 positions agree with TRBD2. The germline gives CDR1 LGHNA, CDR2 YSLEER. The CDR3 runs 18 residues. Trimming cost V 4 bases and J 0 bases; bases outside gene matches: 5. CDR3 amino acids: CASSPRTSGGSSYNEQFF. The DNA for the CDR3 is TGCGCCAGCAGCCCCCGGACTAGCGGGGGGTCCTCCTACAATGAGCAGTTCTTC.

The chain has TRBV6-2 or TRBV6-3 and TRBJ2-3; no reliable D call. The CDR3 spans 13 residues. The germline V and J ends were trimmed by 6 bases and 5 bases, with 12 bases remaining between them. CDR1 is MNHEY and CDR2 is SVGEGT in the germline V gene. The DNA of the CDR3 is TGTGCCAGCAGGGAGACAAACGGAGATACGCAGTATTTT. Protein sequence: CASRETNGDTQYF.

This clonotype turned up a few times. This rearrangement joins TRBV20-1 to TRBJ2-3, with D perhaps matching TRBD2 (6 bases). The CDR3 is 16 residues long. The germline gives CDR1 DFQATT, CDR2 SNEGSKA (reference sequence). V was trimmed by 0 bases and J by 3 bases, leaving 16 bases between them. CDR3 sequence: CSARDAALGGTDTQYF. The CDR3 DNA reads TGCAGTGCTAGAGATGCAGCCCTGGGGGGAACAGATACGCAGTATTTT.

V and J are TRBV5-1 and TRBJ2-6; D is ambiguous. The V gene's germline CDR1 is SGHRS and CDR2 YFSETQ. This CDR3 has 19 residues. V was cut by 6 bases and J by 0 bases, with 22 bases left in between. CDR3 DNA: TGCGCCAGCATAATACCCCTTTCGGGCTCCGGCTCTGGGGCCAACGTCCTGACTTTC. It is translated as CASIIPLSGSGSGANVLTF.

The V call is TRBV5-1, the J call TRBJ2-7; 10 positions agree with TRBD1. The CDR3 extends over 15 amino acids. Germline CDR1 is SGHRS and CDR2 is YFSETQ. Trimming at V came to 4 bases and at J to 6 bases, leaving 10 bases not matched to a gene. CDR3 region: CASSPDRGRLAEQYF. CDR3 sequence (DNA): TGCGCCAGCAGCCCTGACAGGGGGCGCTTGGCCGAGCAGTACTTC.

J is TRBJ1-1 and V is TRBV6-2 or TRBV6-3; D remains ambiguous. The CDR3 is 14 amino acids. Germline V gene data show CDR1 as MNHEY and CDR2 as SVGEGT. Trimming took off 2 bases at V and 0 bases at J, with 7 bases between the two ends. The CDR3 spells CASSYAGLNTEAFF. The CDR3, as DNA: TGTGCCAGCAGTTACGCCGGATTGAACACTGAAGCTTTCTTT.

This clonotype has a handful of counts. This chain connects TRBV11-1 to TRBJ2-3, with D possibly being TRBD2 (6 bases). V was pared by 3 bases and J by 1 base, with 20 bases between. Looked up from germline, CDR1 is SGHAT and CDR2 is FQDESV (reference sequence). The CDR3 sequence is 18 residues long. CDR3 sequence: CASSFPWGLGGGTDTQYF. As DNA, the CDR3 is TGTGCCAGCAGCTTTCCCTGGGGACTGGGCGGGGGCACAGATACGCAGTATTTT.

This clonotype was seen ten or more times. The V and J genes are TRBV12-3 or TRBV12-4 and TRBJ2-7; TRBD1 matches at 8 bases. The CDR3 extends over 14 amino acids. J lost 2 bases, V lost 5 bases, and 5 bases had no gene match. The CDR3: CASSRGTGTYEQYF. CDR3 DNA: TGTGCCAGCAGTAGGGGGACAGGAACCTACGAGCAGTACTTC.